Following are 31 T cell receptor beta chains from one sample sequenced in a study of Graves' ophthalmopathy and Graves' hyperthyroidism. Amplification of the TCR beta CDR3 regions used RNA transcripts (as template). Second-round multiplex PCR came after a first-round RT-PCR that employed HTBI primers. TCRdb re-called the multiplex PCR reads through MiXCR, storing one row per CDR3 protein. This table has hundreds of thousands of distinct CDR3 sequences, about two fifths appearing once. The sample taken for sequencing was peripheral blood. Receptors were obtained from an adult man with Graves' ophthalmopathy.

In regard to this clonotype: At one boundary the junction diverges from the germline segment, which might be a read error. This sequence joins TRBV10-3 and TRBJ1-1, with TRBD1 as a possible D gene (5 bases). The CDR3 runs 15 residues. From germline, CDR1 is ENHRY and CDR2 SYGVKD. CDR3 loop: CASSYMPARDTEAFF. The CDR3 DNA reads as TGTGCCAGCAGTTACATGCCAGCCAGGGACACTGAAGCTTTCTTT.

CDR3 bases: TGTGCCAGCAGCCAAGATCATGGCAGGGGGCTGGCCGGGGAGCTGTTTTTT. It translates to CASSQDHGRGLAGELFF. This chain connects TRBV14 to TRBJ2-2; the match to TRBD1 covers 8 bases. Germline V CDR1 and CDR2: SGHDN, FVKESK. The trim removed 0 bases at V and 6 bases at J, leaving 9 bases unmatched. CDR3 length equals 17 residues.

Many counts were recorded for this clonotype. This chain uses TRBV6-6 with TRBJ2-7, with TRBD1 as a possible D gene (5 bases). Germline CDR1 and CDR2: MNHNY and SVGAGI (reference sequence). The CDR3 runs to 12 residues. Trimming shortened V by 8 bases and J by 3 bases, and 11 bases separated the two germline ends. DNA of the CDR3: TGTGCCAGCTTGGACACGTACTACGAGCAGTACTTC. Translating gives CASLDTYYEQYF.

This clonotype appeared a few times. CDR3 protein: CASSPQRDEQYF. The CDR3 DNA reads as TGTGCCAGCTCACCACAGCGGGACGAGCAGTACTTC. The rearrangement joins TRBV18 to TRBJ2-7; maybe TRBD2 (6 bases). V lost 1 base, J lost 5 bases, and 6 bases lay in between. The CDR3 loop spans 12 amino acids. CDR1 is KGHSH, CDR2 LQKENI, per germline.

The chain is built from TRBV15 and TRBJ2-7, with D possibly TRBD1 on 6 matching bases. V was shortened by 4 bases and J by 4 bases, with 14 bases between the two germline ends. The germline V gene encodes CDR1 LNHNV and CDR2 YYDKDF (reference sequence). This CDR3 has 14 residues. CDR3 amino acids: CATSIRDKFYEQYF. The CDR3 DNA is TGTGCCACCAGCATCCGGGACAAGTTTTACGAGCAGTACTTC.

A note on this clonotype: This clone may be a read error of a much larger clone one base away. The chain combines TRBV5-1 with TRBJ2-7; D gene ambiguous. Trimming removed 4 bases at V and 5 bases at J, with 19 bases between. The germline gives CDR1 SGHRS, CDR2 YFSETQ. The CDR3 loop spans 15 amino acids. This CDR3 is CASSPLESLTHEQYF. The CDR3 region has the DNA TGCGCCAGCAGCCCGTTAGAATCTCTGACCCACGAGCAGTACTTC. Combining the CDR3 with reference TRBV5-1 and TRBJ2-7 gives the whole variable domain KAGVTQTPRYLIKTRGQQVTLSCSPISGHRSVSWYQQTPGQGLQFLFEYFSETQRNKGNFPGRFSGRQFSNSRSEMNVSTLELGDSALYLCASSPLESLTHEQYFGPGTRLTVT.

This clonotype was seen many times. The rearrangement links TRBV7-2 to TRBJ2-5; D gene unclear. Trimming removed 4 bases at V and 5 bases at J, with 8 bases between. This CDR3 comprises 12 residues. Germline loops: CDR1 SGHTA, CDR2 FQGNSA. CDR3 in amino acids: CASSWPGETQYF. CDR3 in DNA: TGTGCCAGCAGCTGGCCTGGGGAGACCCAGTACTTC.

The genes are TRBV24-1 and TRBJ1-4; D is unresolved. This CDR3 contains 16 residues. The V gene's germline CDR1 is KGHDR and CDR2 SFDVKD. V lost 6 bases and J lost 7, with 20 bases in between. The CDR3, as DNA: TGTGCCACCAGTCCAGGAGGGCGCGGTACCGGTGAAAAACTGTTTTTT. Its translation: CATSPGGRGTGEKLFF.

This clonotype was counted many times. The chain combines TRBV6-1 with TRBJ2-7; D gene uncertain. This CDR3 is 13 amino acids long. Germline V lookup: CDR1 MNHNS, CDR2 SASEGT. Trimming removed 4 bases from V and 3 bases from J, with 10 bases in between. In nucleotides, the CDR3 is TGTGCCAGCAGTGGACCTTTGCGCTACGAGCAGTACTTC. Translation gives CASSGPLRYEQYF.

CDR3 DNA sequence: TGTGCCACCAGTGATCACGGGACAGATTATGGCTACACCATATATTTT. Its protein is CATSDHGTDYGYTIYF. The chain has TRBV24-1 and TRBJ1-3; 7 bases line up with TRBD1. Germline-derived CDR1 and CDR2 are KGHDR and SFDVKD. The CDR3 totals 16 residues. After removal of 3 bases from V and 8 bases from J, the junction contained 12 bases not matched to a gene.

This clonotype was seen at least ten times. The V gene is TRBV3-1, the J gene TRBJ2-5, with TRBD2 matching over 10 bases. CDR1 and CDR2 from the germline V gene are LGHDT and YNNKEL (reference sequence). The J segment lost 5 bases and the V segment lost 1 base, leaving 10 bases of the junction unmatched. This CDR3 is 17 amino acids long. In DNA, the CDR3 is TGTGCCAGCAGCCAAGCTAAGCGGGGGGGCGTACGTGAGACCCAGTACTTC. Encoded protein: CASSQAKRGGVRETQYF.

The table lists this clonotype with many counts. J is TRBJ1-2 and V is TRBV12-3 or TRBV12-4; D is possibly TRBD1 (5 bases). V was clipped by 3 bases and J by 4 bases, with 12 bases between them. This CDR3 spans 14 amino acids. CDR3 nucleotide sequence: TGTGCCAGCAGTTTGTTGGGACTAGGCTATGGCTACACCTTC. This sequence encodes CASSLLGLGYGYTF.

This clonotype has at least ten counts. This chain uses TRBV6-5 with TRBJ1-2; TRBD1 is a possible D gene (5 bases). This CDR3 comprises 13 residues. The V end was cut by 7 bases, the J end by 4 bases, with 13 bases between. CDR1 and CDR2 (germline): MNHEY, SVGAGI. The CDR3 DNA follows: TGTGCCAGCACCAGCGGGGGAGGCTATGGCTACACCTTC. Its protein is CASTSGGGYGYTF.

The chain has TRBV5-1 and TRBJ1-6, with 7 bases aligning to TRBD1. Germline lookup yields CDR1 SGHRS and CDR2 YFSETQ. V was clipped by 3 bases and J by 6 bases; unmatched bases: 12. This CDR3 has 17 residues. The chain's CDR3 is CASSSRGTGAANSPLHF. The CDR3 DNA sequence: TGCGCCAGCAGCTCCAGGGGTACAGGGGCGGCTAATTCACCCCTCCACTTT.

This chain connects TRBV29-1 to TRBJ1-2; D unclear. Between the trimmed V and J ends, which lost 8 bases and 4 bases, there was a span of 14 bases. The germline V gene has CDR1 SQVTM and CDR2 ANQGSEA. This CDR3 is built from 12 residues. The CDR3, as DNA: TGCAGCTTCCTCCAGGCCGCCTATGGCTACACCTTC. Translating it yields CSFLQAAYGYTF.

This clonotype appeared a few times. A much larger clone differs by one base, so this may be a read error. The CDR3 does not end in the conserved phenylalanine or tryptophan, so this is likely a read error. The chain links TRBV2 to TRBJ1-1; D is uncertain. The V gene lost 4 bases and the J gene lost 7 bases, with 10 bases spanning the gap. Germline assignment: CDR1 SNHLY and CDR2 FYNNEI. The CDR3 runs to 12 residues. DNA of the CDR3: TGTGCCAGCAGTGGGGCCGGGGATGAAGCTTTCTCT. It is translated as CASSGAGDEAFS.

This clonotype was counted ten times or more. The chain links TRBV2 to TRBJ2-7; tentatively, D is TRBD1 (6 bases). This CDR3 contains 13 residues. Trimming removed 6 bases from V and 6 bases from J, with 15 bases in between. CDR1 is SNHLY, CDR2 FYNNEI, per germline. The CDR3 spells CASRSGTLGEQYF. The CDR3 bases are TGTGCCAGCAGATCCGGGACACTTGGCGAGCAGTACTTC.

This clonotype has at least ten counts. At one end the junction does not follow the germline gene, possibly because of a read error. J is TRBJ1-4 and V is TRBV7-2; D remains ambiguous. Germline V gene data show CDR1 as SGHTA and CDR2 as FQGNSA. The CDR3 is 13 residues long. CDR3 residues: CASSQVGVGKLFF. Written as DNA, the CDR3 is TGCGCCAGCAGCCAAGTCGGGGTCGGAAAACTGTTTTTT.

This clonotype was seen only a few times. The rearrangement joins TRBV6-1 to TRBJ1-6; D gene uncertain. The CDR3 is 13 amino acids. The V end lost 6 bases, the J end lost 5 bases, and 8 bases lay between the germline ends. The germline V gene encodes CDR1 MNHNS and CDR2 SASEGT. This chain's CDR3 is CASREGNNSPLHF. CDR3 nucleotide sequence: TGTGCCAGCAGGGAGGGCAATAATTCACCCCTCCACTTT.

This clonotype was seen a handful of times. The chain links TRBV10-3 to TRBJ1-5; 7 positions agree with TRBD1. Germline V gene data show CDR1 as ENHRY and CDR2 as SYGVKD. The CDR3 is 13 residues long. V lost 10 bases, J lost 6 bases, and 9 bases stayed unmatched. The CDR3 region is CATKGQTGQPQHF. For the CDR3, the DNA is TGTGCCACCAAGGGACAGACAGGTCAGCCCCAGCATTTT.

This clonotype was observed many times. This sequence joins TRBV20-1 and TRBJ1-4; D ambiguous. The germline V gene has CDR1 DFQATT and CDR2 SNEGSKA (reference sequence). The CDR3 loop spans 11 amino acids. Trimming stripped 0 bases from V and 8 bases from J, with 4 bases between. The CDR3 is CSARDREKLFF. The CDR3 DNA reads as TGCAGTGCTAGAGATCGAGAAAAACTGTTTTTT.

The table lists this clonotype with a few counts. Written as DNA, the CDR3 is TGCGCCAGCAGGATTGGAGACAGGACTAATGAAAAACTGTTTTTT. Translated: CASRIGDRTNEKLFF. This chain uses TRBV5-1 with TRBJ1-4, with D possibly TRBD1 on 6 matching bases. CDR3 length: 15 amino acids. Trimming took off 5 bases at V and 2 bases at J, with 13 bases between the two ends. CDR1 and CDR2 (germline): SGHRS, YFSETQ. The complete variable domain, with remaining parts taken from reference TRBV5-1 and TRBJ1-4, reads KAGVTQTPRYLIKTRGQQVTLSCSPISGHRSVSWYQQTPGQGLQFLFEYFSETQRNKGNFPGRFSGRQFSNSRSEMNVSTLELGDSALYLCASRIGDRTNEKLFFGSGTQLSVL.

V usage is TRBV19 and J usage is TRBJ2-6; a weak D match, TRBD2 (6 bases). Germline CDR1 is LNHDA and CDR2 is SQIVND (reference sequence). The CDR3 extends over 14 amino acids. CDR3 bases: TGTGCTAGAGATTCGGCGGGGGGGGCCAACGTCCTGACTTTC. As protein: CARDSAGGANVLTF.

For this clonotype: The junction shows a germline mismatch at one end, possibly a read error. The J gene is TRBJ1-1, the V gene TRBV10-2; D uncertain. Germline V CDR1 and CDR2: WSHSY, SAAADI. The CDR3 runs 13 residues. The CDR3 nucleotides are TGCGCCAGCCGAGGGTTCACGAACACTAAAGCTTTCTTT. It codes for CASRGFTNTKAFF.

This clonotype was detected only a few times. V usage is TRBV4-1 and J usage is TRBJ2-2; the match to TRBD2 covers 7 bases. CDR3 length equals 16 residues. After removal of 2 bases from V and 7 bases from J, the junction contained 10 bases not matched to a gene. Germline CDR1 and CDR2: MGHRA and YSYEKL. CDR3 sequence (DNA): TGCGCCAGCAGCCAAACCCGGACTAGGCCTAACGGGGAGCTGTTTTTT. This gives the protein CASSQTRTRPNGELFF.

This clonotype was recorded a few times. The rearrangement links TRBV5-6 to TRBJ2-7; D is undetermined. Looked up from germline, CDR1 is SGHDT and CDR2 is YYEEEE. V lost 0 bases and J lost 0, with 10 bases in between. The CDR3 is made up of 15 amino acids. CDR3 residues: CASSLARRSSYEQYF. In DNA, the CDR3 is TGTGCCAGCAGCTTGGCCAGGAGAAGCTCCTACGAGCAGTACTTC.

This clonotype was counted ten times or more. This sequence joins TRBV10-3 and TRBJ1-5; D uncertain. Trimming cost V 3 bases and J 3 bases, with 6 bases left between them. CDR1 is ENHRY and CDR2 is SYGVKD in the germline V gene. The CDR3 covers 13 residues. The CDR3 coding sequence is TGTGCCATCAGTGATGTCCTCAATCAGCCCCAGCATTTT. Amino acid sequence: CAISDVLNQPQHF.

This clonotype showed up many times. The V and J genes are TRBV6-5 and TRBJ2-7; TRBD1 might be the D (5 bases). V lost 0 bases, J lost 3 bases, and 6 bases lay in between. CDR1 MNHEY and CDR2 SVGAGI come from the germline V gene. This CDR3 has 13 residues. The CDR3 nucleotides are TGTGCCAGCAGTTACTCCACAGGCTACGAGCAGTACTTC. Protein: CASSYSTGYEQYF.

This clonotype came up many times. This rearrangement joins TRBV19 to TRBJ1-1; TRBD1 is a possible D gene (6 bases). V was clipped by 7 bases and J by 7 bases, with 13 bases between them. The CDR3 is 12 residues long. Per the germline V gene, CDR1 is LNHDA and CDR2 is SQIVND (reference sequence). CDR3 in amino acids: CASTNRQDEAFF. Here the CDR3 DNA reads TGTGCCAGTACCAACCGACAGGATGAAGCTTTCTTT.

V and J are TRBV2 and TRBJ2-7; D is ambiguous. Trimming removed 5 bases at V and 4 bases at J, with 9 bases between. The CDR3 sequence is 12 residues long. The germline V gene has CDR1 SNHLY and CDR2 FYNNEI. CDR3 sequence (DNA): TGTGCCAGCAGTTCCAGCCGGTACGAGCAGTACTTC. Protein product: CASSSSRYEQYF.

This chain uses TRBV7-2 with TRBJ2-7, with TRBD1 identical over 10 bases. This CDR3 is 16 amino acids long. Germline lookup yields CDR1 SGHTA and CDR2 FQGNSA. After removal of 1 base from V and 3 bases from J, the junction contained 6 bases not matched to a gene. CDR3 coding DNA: TGTGCCAGCAGCTTAGGCCGGGACAGGGGTCACTACGAGCAGTACTTC. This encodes CASSLGRDRGHYEQYF. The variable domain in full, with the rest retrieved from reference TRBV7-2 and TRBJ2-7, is GAGVSQSPSNKVTEKGKDVELRCDPISGHTALYWYRQSLGQGLEFLIYFQGNSAPDKSGLPSDRFSAERTGGSVSTLTIQRTQQEDSAVYLCASSLGRDRGHYEQYFGPGTRLTVT.